The clone carrying this TCR beta chain is a singleton in its sample. Participants, about 18 to 89 years old, spanned about 26 US areas. Two consecutive negative NP/OP PCR tests, clearance, or resolved symptoms defined Cohort 3 recovery. The authors' processing: By means of reference gene primer amplification, nucleated cell counts were estimated. Assay: immunoSEQ multiplex PCR; the TCRdb copy retains only in-frame clones and omits some. V, J and clone size are taken as reported in that table, and D and trimming were inferred from the DNA itself. Of under 300,000 clones in the sample, 82% are singletons; the top ten hold about 15%. From germline, CDR1 is LNHDA and CDR2 SQIVND (reference sequence). CDR3 length equals 17 residues. The V and J ends lost 1 base and 2 bases, in that order; junction bases with no gene match: 6. The data were obtained in a study of blood T cell repertoires in COVID-19. Study information: Sample material is recorded as cDNA or gDNA derived from T cells, B-cell-depleted T cells, or PBMCs.

The sample consisted of PBMCs or T cells enriched from blood (not recorded which). The chain couples TRBV19 to TRBJ2-1; TRBD2 aligns across 9 bases. The TCR sequence derives from a man aged 40-50 years who had recovered from COVID-19. The CDR3 reads CASSIAPGGGAYNEQFF. CDR3 bases: TGTGCCAGTAGTATAGCCCCTGGCGGGGGGGCCTACAATGAGCAGTTCTTC.